These 2 T cell receptor beta chains share one sample of origin, sequenced in a study of T cell responses to AZD1222 COVID-19 vaccine. TCRdb's copy holds only in-frame clones and misses some; the assay was immunoSEQ multiplex PCR. Seen here are about 81,000 clones, around 93% observed once, and the top ten hold 6.5% to 9.5%. Sequencing used peripheral blood, obtained 28 days after the second AZD1222 dose. These receptors all come from an adult who received the AZD1222 COVID-19 vaccine.

The chain employs TRBV5-1 and TRBJ2-7, with TRBD2 identical over 7 bases. Trimming removed 0 bases from V and 0 bases from J; junction bases left unmatched: 3. The CDR3 runs 15 residues. Germline CDR1 reads SGHRS; CDR2 reads YFSETQ. CDR3 protein: CASSLEGGSSYEQYF. Here the CDR3 DNA reads TGCGCCAGCAGCTTGGAGGGCGGGAGCTCCTACGAGCAGTACTTC.

The V gene is TRBV19, the J gene TRBJ2-6; tentative D call: TRBD1 (5 bases). From germline, CDR1 is LNHDA and CDR2 SQIVND (reference sequence). V shed 2 bases and J shed 4 bases, with 9 bases lying between them. The CDR3 covers 15 residues. The CDR3 sequence: CASSIQGTGANVLTF. The CDR3 DNA follows: TGTGCCAGTAGTATACAGGGTACCGGGGCCAACGTCCTGACTTTC.